This T cell receptor beta chain was observed in a study of blood T cell repertoires in COVID-19. Study summary: T cells, B-cell-depleted T cells, or PBMCs supplied cDNA or gDNA.

In the authors' methods: From reference gene primer amplification, estimates of nucleated cell counts were derived. Clones were sequenced by immunoSEQ multiplex PCR, and TCRdb holds only the in-frame ones, with some missing. V and J calls and clone size are those listed in that table; D and trimming were worked out from the DNA. The repertoire has 85,000 to 110,000 clones, around nine tenths of them found once; the top ten carry approximately 3%. The V gene's germline CDR1 is MNHEY and CDR2 SVGEGT. The CDR3 sequence is 14 residues long. Trimming removed 6 bases at V and 4 bases at J, with 15 bases between.

The chain employs TRBV6-2 or TRBV6-3 and TRBJ1-2, with a tentative D call TRBD1 (5 bases). Input material: peripheral blood. This clonotype was obtained from a man aged 50-60 years in a cohort sampled during active COVID-19. The CDR3 nucleotides read TGTGCCAGCAGCCCACCCCAGGGCCCCTATGGCTACACCTTC. Protein product: CASSPPQGPYGYTF.